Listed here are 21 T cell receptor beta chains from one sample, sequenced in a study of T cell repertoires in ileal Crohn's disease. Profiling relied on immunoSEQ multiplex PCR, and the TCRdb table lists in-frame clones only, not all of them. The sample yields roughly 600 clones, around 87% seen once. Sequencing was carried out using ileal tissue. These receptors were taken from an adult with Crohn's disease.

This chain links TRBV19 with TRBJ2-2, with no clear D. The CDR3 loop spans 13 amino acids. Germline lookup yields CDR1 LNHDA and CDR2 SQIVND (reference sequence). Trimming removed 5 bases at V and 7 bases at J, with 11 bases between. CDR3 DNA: TGTGCCAGTAGTCTAACTTACCTCGGGGAGCTGTTTTTT. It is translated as CASSLTYLGELFF. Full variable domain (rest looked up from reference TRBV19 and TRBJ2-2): DGGITQSPKYLFRKEGQNVTLSCEQNLNHDAMYWYRQDPGQGLRLIYYSQIVNDFQKGDIAEGYSVSREKKESFPLTVTSAQKNPTAFYLCASSLTYLGELFFGEGSRLTVL.

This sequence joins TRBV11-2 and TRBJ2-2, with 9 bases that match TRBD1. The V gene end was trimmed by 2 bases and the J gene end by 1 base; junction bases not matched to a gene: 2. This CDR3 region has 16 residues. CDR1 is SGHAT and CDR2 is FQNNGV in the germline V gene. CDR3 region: CASSLQTGGNTGELFF. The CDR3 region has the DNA TGTGCCAGCAGCTTACAGACAGGGGGGAACACCGGGGAGCTGTTTTTT.

This CDR3 is CASSLIPDRANNEQFF. CDR3 DNA sequence: TGCGCCAGCAGCTTGATTCCGGACAGGGCCAACAATGAGCAGTTCTTC. V gene TRBV5-1 combines with J gene TRBJ2-1; TRBD1 matches 8 bases. The CDR3 sequence is 16 residues long. Germline CDR1 SGHRS, CDR2 YFSETQ. J gave up 5 bases and V 1 base, and 8 bases lay outside the gene matches.

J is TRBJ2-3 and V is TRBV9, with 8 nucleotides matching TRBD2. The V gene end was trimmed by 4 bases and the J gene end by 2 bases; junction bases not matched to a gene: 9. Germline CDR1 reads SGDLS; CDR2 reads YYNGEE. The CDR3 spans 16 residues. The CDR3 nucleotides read TGTGCCAGCAGCCCGGGGTCGGGGGGGCTCACAGATACGCAGTATTTT. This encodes CASSPGSGGLTDTQYF.

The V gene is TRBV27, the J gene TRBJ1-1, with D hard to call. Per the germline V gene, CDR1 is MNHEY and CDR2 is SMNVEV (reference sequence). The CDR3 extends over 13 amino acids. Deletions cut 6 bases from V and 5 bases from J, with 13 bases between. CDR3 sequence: CASSIGRGTEAFF. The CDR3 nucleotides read TGTGCCAGCAGCATTGGGCGGGGTACTGAAGCTTTCTTT.

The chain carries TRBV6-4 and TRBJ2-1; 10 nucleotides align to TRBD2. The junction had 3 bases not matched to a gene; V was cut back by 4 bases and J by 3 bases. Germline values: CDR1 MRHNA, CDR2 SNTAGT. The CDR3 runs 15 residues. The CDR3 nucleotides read TGTGCCAGCAGTGGGACTAGCGGAGACTACAATGAGCAGTTCTTC. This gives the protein CASSGTSGDYNEQFF.

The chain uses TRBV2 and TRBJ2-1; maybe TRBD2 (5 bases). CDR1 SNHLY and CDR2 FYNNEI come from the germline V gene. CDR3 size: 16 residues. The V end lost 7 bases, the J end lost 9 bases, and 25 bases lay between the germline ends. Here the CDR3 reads CASKYGGPTTYGEQFF. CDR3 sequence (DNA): TGTGCCAGCAAGTACGGCGGGCCCACGACCTACGGTGAGCAGTTCTTC.

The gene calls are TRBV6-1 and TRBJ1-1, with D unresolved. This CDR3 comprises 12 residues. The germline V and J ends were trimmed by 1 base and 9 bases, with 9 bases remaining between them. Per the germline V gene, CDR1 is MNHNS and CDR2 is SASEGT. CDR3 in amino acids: CASSEGALKAFF. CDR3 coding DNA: TGTGCCAGCAGTGAAGGGGCTTTGAAAGCTTTCTTT.

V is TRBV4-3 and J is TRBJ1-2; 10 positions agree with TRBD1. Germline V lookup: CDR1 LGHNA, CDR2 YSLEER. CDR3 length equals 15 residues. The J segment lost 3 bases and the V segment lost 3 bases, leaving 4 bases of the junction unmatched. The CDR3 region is CASSHQTGGDYGYTF. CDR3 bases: TGCGCCAGCAGCCACCAGACAGGGGGCGACTATGGCTACACCTTC.

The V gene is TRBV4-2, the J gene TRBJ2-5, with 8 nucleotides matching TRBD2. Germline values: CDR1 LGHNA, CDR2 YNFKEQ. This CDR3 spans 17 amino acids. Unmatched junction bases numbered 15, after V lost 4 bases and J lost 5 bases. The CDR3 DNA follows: TGTGCCAGCAGCCCCCGGTTATCGGGGGGGGCCGCCGAGACCCAGTACTTC. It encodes CASSPRLSGGAAETQYF.

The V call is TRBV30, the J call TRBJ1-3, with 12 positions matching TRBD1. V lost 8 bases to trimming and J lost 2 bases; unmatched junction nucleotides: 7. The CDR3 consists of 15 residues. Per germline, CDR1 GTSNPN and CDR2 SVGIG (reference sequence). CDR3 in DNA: TGTGCCGGGACAGGGGGCCACATAACTGGAAACACCATATATTTT. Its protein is CAGTGGHITGNTIYF.

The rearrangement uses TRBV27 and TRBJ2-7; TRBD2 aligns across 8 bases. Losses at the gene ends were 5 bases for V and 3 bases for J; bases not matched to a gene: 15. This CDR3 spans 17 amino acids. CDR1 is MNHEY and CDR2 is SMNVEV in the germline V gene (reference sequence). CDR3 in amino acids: CASSPRETSATFYEQYF. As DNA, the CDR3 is TGTGCCAGCAGTCCAAGGGAGACTAGCGCCACGTTCTACGAGCAGTACTTC.

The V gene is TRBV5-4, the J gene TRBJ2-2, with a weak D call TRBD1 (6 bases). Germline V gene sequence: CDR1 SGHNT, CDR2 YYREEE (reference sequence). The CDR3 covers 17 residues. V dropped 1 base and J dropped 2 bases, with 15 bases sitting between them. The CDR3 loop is CASSLIGRGDNTGELFF. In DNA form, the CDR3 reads TGTGCCAGCAGCTTGATTGGCAGGGGCGATAACACCGGGGAGCTGTTTTTT.

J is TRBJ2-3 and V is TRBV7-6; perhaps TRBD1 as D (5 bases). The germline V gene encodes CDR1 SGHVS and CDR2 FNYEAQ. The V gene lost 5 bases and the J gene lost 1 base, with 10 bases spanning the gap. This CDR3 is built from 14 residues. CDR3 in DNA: TGTGCCAGCAGCCCGCAGGGTGGCACAGATACGCAGTATTTT. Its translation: CASSPQGGTDTQYF.

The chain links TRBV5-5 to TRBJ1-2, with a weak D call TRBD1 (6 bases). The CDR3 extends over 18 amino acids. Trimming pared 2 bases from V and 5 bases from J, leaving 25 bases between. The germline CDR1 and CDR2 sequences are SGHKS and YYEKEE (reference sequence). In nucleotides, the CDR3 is TGTGCCAGCAGCTTAAATACAGGGCCACCCAGTTTTCTATATGGCTACACCTTC. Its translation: CASSLNTGPPSFLYGYTF.

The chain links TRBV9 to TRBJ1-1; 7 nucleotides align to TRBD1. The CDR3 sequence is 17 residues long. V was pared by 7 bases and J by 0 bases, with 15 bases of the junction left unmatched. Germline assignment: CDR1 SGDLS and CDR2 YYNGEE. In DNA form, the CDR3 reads TGTGCCAGCTCCCGCCGGGACAGCAGCTACATGAACACTGAAGCTTTCTTT. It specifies CASSRRDSSYMNTEAFF.

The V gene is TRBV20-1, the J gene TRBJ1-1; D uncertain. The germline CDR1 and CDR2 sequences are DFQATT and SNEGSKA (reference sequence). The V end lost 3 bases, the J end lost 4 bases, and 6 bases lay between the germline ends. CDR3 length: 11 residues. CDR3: CSASAITEAFF. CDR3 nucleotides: TGCAGTGCTAGCGCGATCACTGAAGCTTTCTTT.

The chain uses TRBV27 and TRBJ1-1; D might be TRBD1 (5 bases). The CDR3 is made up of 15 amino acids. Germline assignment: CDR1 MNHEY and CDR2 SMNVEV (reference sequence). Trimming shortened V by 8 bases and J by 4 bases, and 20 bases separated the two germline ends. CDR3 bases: TGTGCCAGCCTTAGACTCCAGGGTCCAGGCACTGAAGCTTTCTTT. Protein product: CASLRLQGPGTEAFF.

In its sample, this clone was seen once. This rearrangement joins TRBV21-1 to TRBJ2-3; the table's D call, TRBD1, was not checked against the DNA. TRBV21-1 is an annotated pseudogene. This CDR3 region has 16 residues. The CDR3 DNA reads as TGTGCCAGCAGCAAACCAAGGCAGGATGCTGCCGGAACGCAGTATTTT. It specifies CASSKPRQDAAGTQYF.

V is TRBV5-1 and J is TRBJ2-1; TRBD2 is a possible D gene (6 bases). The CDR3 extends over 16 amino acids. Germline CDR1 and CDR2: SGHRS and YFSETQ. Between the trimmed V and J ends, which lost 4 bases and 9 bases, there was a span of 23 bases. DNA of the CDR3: TGCGCCAGCAGCGCCCTAGCGAGCGGAGGGGCTCTTGAGCAGTTCTTC. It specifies CASSALASGGALEQFF. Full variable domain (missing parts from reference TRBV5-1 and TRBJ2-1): KAGVTQTPRYLIKTRGQQVTLSCSPISGHRSVSWYQQTPGQGLQFLFEYFSETQRNKGNFPGRFSGRQFSNSRSEMNVSTLELGDSALYLCASSALASGGALEQFFGPGTRLTVL.

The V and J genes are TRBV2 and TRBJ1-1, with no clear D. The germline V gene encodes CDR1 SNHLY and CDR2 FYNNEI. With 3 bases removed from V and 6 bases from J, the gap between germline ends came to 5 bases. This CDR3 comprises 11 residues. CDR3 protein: CASSEESEAFF. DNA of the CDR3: TGTGCCAGCAGTGAGGAGTCTGAAGCTTTCTTT.